This T cell receptor beta chain was obtained from a study of T cell repertoires in cytomegalovirus infection. Study in general: Based on public TCR beta signatures, there were indications of CMV infection and of a matching HLA type.

On this clonotype: Its antigen is not known.

The CDR3 consists of 20 residues. The J segment lost 4 bases and the V segment lost 0 bases, leaving 19 bases of the junction unmatched. The germline V gene encodes CDR1 SGHAT and CDR2 FQNNGV. TCRdb ran MiXCR on the reads and lists one entry per CDR3 protein. The sample includes hundreds of thousands of distinct CDR3 sequences, 42% seen only once; the top ten take about 39%. The clonotype was recovered from a human donor in good health (CMV status not recorded). Some clones in this sample may be carry-over from other donors' samples. Here the sequenced sample was cultured PBMCs, taken from culture after CMV antigen stimulation. The chain employs TRBV11-2 and TRBJ2-7, with 9 bases matching TRBD1. The CDR3, as DNA: TGTGCCAGCAGCTTAGATCTTTGGACAGGGGCCCATCTCGGGGGTTACGAGCAGTACTTC. Translated, it gives CASSLDLWTGAHLGGYEQYF.